The source of this TCR beta chain is a study of Graves' ophthalmopathy and Graves' hyperthyroidism. Overall study results and limits: Among thyroid clonotypes expanded above 0.001 frequency, most also appeared in blood.

For this clonotype: Antigen specificity is unknown. A read error may explain this, as a much larger clone is one base away.

Unmatched junction bases numbered 7, after V lost 10 bases and J lost 4 bases. Germline loops: CDR1 MNHEY, CDR2 SVGEGT. This CDR3 spans 13 amino acids. RNA transcripts served as template for amplifying TCR beta CDR3 sequences. HTBI-primed RT-PCR formed the first round, and a multiplex PCR formed the second. TCRdb fed the multiplex PCR reads into MiXCR, producing one record per CDR3 protein. The sample has 45,000 to 60,000 distinct CDR3 sequences; roughly half are singletons. Among the exclusions were patients with other autoimmune diseases, uncontrolled infections, pregnancy or lactation. The rearrangement links TRBV6-2 or TRBV6-3 to TRBJ1-5, with TRBD1 matching over 7 bases. The TCR was taken from an adult woman with Graves' ophthalmopathy. Sequencing was done on a sample of peripheral blood. CDR3 residues: CATTDRVNQPQHF. The CDR3 coding sequence is TGTGCCACCACTGACAGGGTGAATCAGCCCCAGCATTTT.